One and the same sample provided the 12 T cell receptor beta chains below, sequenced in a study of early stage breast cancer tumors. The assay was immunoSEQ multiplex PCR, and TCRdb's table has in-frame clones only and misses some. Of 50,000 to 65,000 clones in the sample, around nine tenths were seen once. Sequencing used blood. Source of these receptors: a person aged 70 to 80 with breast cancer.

CDR3: CTSSPLGGRPYNEQFF. The CDR3 DNA reads as TGCACCAGCAGCCCTCTCGGCGGGAGGCCGTACAATGAGCAGTTCTTC. The gene calls are TRBV1 and TRBJ2-1; the D call TRBD2 from the table was never checked on the DNA. TRBV1 is an annotated pseudogene. The CDR3 covers 16 residues.

CDR3 sequence: CASSRQGSGNTIYF. In DNA, the CDR3 is TGTGCCAGTTCAAGACAGGGCTCTGGAAACACCATATATTTT. The rearrangement joins TRBV25-1 to TRBJ1-3, with 7 bases fitting TRBD1. The CDR3 is 14 residues long. Looked up from germline, CDR1 is MGHDK and CDR2 is SYGVNS. V was clipped by 9 bases and J by 0 bases; unmatched bases: 5.

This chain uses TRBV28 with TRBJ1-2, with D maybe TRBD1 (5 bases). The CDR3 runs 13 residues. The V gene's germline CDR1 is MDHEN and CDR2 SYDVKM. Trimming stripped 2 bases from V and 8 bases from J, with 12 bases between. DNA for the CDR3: TGTGCCAGCAGTTTAGCGCAGGGAAACGGCTACACCTTC. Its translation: CASSLAQGNGYTF.

The CDR3 nucleotides are TGTGCCAGCACTTTAGCGGGGGGGCAGGTTTCCTACGAGCAGTACTTC. Translation: CASTLAGGQVSYEQYF. The rearrangement uses TRBV7-2 and TRBJ2-7, with 11 bases that match TRBD2. The germline V gene has CDR1 SGHTA and CDR2 FQGNSA. This CDR3 is built from 16 residues. V was clipped by 7 bases and J by 1 base; unmatched bases: 9.

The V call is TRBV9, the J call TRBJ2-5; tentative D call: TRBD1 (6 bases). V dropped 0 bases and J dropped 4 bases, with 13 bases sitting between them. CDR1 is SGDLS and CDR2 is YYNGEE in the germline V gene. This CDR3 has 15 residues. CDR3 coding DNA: TGTGCCAGCAGCGTAGAACAGGGACGTCGAGAGACCCAGTACTTC. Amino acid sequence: CASSVEQGRRETQYF.

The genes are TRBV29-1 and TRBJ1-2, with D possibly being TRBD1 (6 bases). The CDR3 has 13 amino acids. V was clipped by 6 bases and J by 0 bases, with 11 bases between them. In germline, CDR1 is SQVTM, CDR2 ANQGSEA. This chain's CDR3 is CSVTGTTNYGYTF. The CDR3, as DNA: TGCAGCGTAACAGGGACCACTAACTATGGCTACACCTTC.

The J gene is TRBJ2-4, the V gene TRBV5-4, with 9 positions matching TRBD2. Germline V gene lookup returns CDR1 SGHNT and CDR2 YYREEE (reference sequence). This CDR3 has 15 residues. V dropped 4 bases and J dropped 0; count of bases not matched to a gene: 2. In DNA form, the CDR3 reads TGTGCCAGCAGCCAGCGGGGGGTAGCCAAAAACATTCAGTACTTC. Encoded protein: CASSQRGVAKNIQYF.

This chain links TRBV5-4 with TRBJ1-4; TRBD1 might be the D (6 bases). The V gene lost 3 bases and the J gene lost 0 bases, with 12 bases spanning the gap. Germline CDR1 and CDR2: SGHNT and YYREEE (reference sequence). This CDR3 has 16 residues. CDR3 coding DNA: TGTGCCAGCAGCTCCTCCAGGGGACCAACTAATGAAAAACTGTTTTTT. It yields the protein CASSSSRGPTNEKLFF.

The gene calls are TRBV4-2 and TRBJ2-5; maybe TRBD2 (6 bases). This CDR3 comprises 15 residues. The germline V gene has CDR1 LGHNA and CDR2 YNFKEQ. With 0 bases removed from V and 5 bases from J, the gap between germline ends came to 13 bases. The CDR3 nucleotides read TGTGCCAGCAGCCAAGAGAGACTAGTGAGGGAGACCCAGTACTTC. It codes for CASSQERLVRETQYF.

The CDR3 region is CASGRRTGGPSYNEQFF. The CDR3 DNA is TGTGCCAGCGGGAGACGGACAGGGGGACCATCCTACAATGAGCAGTTCTTC. The chain uses TRBV27 and TRBJ2-1; 10 nucleotides match TRBD1. Losses at the gene ends were 8 bases for V and 1 base for J; bases not matched to a gene: 11. Germline-derived CDR1 and CDR2 are MNHEY and SMNVEV (reference sequence). The length of the CDR3 is 17 residues.

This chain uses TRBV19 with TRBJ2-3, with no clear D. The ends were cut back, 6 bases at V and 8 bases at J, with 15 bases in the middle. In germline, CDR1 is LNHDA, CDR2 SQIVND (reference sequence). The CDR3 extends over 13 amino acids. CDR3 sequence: CASSRRSLATQYF. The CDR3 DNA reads TGTGCCAGTAGCCGCCGATCCTTGGCTACGCAGTATTTT.

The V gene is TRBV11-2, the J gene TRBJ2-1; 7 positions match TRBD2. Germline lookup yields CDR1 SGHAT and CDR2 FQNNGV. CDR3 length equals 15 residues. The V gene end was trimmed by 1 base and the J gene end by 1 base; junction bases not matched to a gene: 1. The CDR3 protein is CASSLGGGSYNEQFF. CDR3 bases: TGTGCCAGCAGCTTAGGGGGGGGATCCTACAATGAGCAGTTCTTC. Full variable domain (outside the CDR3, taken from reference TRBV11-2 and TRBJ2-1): EAGVAQSPRYKIIEKRQSVAFWCNPISGHATLYWYQQILGQGPKLLIQFQNNGVVDDSQLPKDRFSAERLKGVDSTLKIQPAKLEDSAVYLCASSLGGGSYNEQFFGPGTRLTVL.